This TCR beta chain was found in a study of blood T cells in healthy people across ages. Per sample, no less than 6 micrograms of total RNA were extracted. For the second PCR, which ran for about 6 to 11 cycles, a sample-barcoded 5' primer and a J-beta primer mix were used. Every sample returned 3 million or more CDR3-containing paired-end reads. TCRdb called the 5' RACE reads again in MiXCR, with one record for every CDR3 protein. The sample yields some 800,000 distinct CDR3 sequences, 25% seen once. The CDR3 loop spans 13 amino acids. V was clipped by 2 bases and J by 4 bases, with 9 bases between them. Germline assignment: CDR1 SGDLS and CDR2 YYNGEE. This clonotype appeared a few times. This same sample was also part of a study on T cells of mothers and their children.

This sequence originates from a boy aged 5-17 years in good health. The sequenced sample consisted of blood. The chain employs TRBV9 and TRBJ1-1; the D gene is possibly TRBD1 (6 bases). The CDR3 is CASSVGGTTEAFF. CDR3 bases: TGTGCCAGCAGCGTGGGGGGCACCACTGAAGCTTTCTTT.